The 7 T cell receptor beta chains below come from one sample, sequenced in a study of blood T cell repertoires in COVID-19. Some clones are missing from TCRdb's copy, which holds only in-frame ones; the method was immunoSEQ multiplex PCR. The sample holds approximately 280,000 clones; more than 75% are singletons and the top ten take around 2.1%. The sequenced sample was peripheral blood. All receptors come from a woman aged 30 to 39 who had recovered from COVID-19.

J is TRBJ1-4 and V is TRBV30; 7 positions agree with TRBD1. Unmatched junction bases numbered 6, after V lost 0 bases and J lost 5 bases. Germline CDR1 GTSNPN, CDR2 SVGIG (reference sequence). CDR3 size: 15 residues. The CDR3 DNA reads TGTGCCTGGAGTGTTGGGACAGACGGGAATGAAAAACTGTTTTTT. Residues: CAWSVGTDGNEKLFF.

The chain recombines TRBV5-1 with TRBJ2-5; 10 bases align to TRBD2. The V segment lost 2 bases and the J segment 4 bases; nucleotides outside the gene matches: 5. Germline CDR1 reads SGHRS; CDR2 reads YFSETQ. The CDR3 has 15 residues. The CDR3 bases are TGCGCCAGCAGCTTTAGCGGGGGGACCAGAGAGACCCAGTACTTC. Protein: CASSFSGGTRETQYF.

The CDR3 nucleotides are TGTGCCAGCAGCGTAGGCCTCGGGAATATCTACGAGCAGTACTTC. Residues: CASSVGLGNIYEQYF. The rearrangement uses TRBV9 and TRBJ2-7, with TRBD2 as a possible D gene (5 bases). Germline CDR1 reads SGDLS; CDR2 reads YYNGEE. This CDR3 comprises 15 residues. Between the trimmed V and J ends, which lost 0 bases and 3 bases, there was a span of 13 bases.

The chain joins TRBV5-1 to TRBJ1-5; 7 nucleotides line up with TRBD1. The CDR3 contains 14 residues. Germline trimming cut 3 bases from V and 0 bases from J; bases unmatched to any gene: 0. Germline values: CDR1 SGHRS, CDR2 YFSETQ. The DNA for the CDR3 is TGCGCCAGCAGCTGGGACAGTAGCAATCAGCCCCAGCATTTT. Translated: CASSWDSSNQPQHF.

The chain is built from TRBV19 and TRBJ2-1; 7 bases agree with TRBD2. CDR3 length: 16 amino acids. V was pared by 1 base and J by 6 bases, with 9 bases of the junction left unmatched. The germline V gene has CDR1 LNHDA and CDR2 SQIVND (reference sequence). CDR3 sequence reads: CASSIGTRGVFNEQFF. The CDR3 DNA is TGTGCCAGTAGTATAGGTACTCGGGGGGTCTTCAATGAGCAGTTCTTC.

Concerning this clone: At the DNA level, this CDR3 is encoded by other sequences in the same sample as well. This rearrangement joins TRBV6-5 to TRBJ1-5, with TRBD1 matching over 9 bases. After removal of 0 bases from V and 6 bases from J, the junction contained 0 bases not matched to a gene. There are 14 residues in the CDR3. Germline assignment: CDR1 MNHEY and CDR2 SVGAGI. The CDR3 spells CASSYSTGGQPQHF. The DNA for the CDR3 is TGTGCCAGCAGTTACTCGACAGGGGGTCAGCCCCAGCATTTT.

The chain uses TRBV19 and TRBJ2-7; 9 bases are shared with TRBD1. CDR1 LNHDA and CDR2 SQIVND come from the germline V gene (reference sequence). Trimming cost V 7 bases and J 6 bases; bases outside gene matches: 13. CDR3 size: 15 residues. The CDR3 loop reads CASTTGDREGGEQYF. In DNA, the CDR3 is TGTGCCAGTACCACCGGGGACAGGGAAGGCGGCGAGCAGTACTTC.